This T cell receptor beta chain stems from a study of shared clonotypes between healthy human individuals. CDR1 KGHSH and CDR2 LQKENI come from the germline V gene. CDR3 size: 15 residues. J lost 5 bases, V lost 4 bases, and 6 bases had no gene match. The repertoire was sequenced with immunoSEQ multiplex PCR; TCRdb's copy has only in-frame clones and lacks some. The repertoire holds roughly 1,500,000 clones, around 98.5% seen once, with about 0.35% in the top ten. The V gene is TRBV18, the J gene TRBJ2-1; 9 nucleotides align to TRBD2. This clonotype originated in a man aged 25 to 45 in good health. Specimen: naive CD4+ T cells sorted from blood. Subset indicated: CD45RA+ positively selected. CDR3 in DNA: TGTGCCAGCTCACGACTAGCGGAGAGGGACAATGAGCAGTTCTTC. Residues: CASSRLAERDNEQFF. The complete variable domain, with remaining parts taken from reference TRBV18 and TRBJ2-1, reads NAGVMQNPRHLVRRRGQEARLRCSPMKGHSHVYWYRQLPEEGLKFMVYLQKENIIDESGMPKERFSAEFPKEGPSILRIQQVVRGDSAAYFCASSRLAERDNEQFFGPGTRLTVL.